This T cell receptor beta chain appears in the sequencing data of a study of T cell changes during pregnancy in multiple sclerosis. J gave up 5 bases and V 6 bases, and 4 bases lay outside the gene matches. Germline CDR1 is SEHNR and CDR2 is FQNEAQ (reference sequence). CDR3 length: 13 amino acids. Produced via immunoSEQ multiplex PCR; TCRdb's table is partial and in-frame only. Of 60,000 to 75,000 clones detected, roughly 88% appear once; the ten largest clones hold 1.4%. The source was peripheral blood, collected in the third trimester of pregnancy. The chain joins TRBV7-9 to TRBJ1-5; 7 bases fit TRBD1. This TCR was recovered from a female donor with multiple sclerosis, enrolled in a pregnancy study. The CDR3 spells CASRSTGDQPQHF. The CDR3 DNA reads as TGTGCCAGCAGATCCACAGGGGATCAGCCCCAGCATTTT.